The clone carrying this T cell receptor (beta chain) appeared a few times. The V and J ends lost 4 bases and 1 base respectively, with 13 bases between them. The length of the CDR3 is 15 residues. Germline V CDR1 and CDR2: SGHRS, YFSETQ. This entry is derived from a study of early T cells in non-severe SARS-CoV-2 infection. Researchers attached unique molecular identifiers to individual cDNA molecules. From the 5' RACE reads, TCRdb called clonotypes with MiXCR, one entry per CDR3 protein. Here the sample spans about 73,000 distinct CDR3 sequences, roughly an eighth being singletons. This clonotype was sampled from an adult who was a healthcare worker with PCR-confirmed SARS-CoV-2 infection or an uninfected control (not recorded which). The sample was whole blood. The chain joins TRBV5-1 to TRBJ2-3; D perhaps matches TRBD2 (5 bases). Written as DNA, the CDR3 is TGCGCCAGCAGCGATTTGGGAGCGGGCACAGATACGCAGTATTTT. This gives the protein CASSDLGAGTDTQYF.